Included here is one T cell receptor (beta chain) sequence, with context. Its specificity is not known. Measured with immunoSEQ multiplex PCR; TCRdb has only the in-frame clones, and not every one. The sample has 300,000 to 400,000 clones, around 79% seen once. Every contributor of samples was a Caucasian grown-up residing in Nashville, Tennessee. These data come from a study of shared clonotypes between healthy human individuals. General study results and limits: Memory subsets had estimated richness that was generally smaller than that of naive subsets. Despite large depth, sorted-subset datasets appeared incompletely sequenced.

The source of this sequence is a man in his thirties or forties in good health. The sequenced material came from memory CD4+ T cells sorted from blood. The subset denotes: CD45RA-negative fraction.

Here the CDR3 DNA reads TGTGCCAGCAGGTCTAGCGGGGCTACCGCAGATACGCAGTATTTT. Its translation: CASRSSGATADTQYF. The chain recombines TRBV2 with TRBJ2-3; the match to TRBD2 covers 9 bases. CDR1 and CDR2 from the germline V gene are SNHLY and FYNNEI. Trimming removed 6 bases from V and 4 bases from J; junction bases left unmatched: 8. CDR3 length: 15 residues.